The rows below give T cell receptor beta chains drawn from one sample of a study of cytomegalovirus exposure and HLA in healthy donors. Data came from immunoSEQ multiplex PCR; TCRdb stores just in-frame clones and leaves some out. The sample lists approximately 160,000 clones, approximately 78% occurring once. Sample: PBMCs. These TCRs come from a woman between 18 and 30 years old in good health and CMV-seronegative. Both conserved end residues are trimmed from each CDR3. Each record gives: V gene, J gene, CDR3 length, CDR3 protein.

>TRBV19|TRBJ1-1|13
ASRETGVVGTEAF
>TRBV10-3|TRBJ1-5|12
AIRPGTGDQPQH
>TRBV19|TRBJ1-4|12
ASSIAGANEKLF
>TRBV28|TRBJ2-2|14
ASSSPNRANTGELF
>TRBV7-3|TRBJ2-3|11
ASSSPGTDTQY
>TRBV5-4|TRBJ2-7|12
ASSPGTGSYEQY
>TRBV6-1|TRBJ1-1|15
ASSEEGEGRLNTEAF
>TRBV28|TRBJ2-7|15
ASSPTKGLADSYEQY
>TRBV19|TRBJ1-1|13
ASSMSTTGVAGVF
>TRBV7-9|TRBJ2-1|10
SSSFRQLEQF
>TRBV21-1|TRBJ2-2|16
ASSKVCEFRVYSGELF
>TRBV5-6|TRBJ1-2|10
ASSLVRSGYT
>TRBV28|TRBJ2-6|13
ASRRQGAGANVLT
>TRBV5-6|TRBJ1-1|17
ASSPGVSSRQSVDTEAF
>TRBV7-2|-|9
ASSLEYEQY
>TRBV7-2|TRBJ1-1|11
ASTDPSRVRAF
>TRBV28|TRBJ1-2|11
ASSYGDRDGYT
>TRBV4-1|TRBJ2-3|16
ASSSRTSGGPRTDTQY
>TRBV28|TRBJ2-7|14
ASSPSTSGGLYEQY